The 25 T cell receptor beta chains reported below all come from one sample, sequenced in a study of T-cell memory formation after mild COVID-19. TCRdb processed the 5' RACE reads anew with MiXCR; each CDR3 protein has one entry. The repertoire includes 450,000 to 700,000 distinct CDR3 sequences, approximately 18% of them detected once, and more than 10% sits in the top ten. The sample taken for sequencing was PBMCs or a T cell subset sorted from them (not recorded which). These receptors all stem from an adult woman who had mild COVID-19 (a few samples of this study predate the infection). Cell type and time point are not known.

CDR3 region: CASSPFSGQSNEKLFF. CDR3 nucleotides: TGTGCCAGCAGTCCATTTTCGGGACAGTCTAATGAAAAACTGTTTTTT. The V gene is TRBV27, the J gene TRBJ1-4; 7 bases line up with TRBD1. This CDR3 comprises 16 residues. The V segment lost 5 bases and the J segment 3 bases; nucleotides outside the gene matches: 9. The V gene's germline CDR1 is MNHEY and CDR2 SMNVEV (reference sequence).

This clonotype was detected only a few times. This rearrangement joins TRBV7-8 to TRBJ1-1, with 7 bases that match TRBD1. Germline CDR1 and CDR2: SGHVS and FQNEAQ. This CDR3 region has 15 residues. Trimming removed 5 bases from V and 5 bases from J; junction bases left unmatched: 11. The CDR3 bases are TGTGCCAGCAGCCTAAACCTCAGGGGGGGGACTGAAGCTTTCTTT. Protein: CASSLNLRGGTEAFF.

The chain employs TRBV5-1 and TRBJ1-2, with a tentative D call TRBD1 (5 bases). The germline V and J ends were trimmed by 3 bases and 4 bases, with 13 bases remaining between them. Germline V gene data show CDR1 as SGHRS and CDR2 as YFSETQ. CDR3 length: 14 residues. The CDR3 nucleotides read TGCGCCAGCAGCTCGGGGGAAGCTAGCTATGGCTACACCTTC. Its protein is CASSSGEASYGYTF.

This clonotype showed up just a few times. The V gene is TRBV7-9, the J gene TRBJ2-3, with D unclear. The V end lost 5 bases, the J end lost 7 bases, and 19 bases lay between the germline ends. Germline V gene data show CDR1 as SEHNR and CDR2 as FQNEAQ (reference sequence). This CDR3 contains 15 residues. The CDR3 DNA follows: TGTGCCAGCAGCCGAGAAGATCCTCAGTGGAATACGCAGTATTTT. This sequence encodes CASSREDPQWNTQYF.

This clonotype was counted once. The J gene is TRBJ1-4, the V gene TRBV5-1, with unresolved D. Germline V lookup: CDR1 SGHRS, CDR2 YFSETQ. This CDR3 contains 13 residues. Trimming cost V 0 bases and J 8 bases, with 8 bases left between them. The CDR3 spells CASSLGKGEKLFF. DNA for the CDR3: TGCGCCAGCAGCTTGGGAAAGGGCGAAAAACTGTTTTTT.

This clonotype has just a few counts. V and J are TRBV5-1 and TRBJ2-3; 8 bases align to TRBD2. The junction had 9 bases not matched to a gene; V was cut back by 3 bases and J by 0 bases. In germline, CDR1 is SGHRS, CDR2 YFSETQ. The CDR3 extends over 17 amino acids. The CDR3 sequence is CASSSGLGWESTDTQYF. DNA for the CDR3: TGCGCCAGCAGCTCGGGACTAGGGTGGGAAAGCACAGATACGCAGTATTTT.

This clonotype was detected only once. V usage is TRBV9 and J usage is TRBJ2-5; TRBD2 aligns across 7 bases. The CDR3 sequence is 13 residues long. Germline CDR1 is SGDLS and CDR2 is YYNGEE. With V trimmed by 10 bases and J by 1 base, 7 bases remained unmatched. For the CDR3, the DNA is TGTGCCTCACAAAGCGGGGCCCAAGAGACCCAGTACTTC. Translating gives CASQSGAQETQYF.

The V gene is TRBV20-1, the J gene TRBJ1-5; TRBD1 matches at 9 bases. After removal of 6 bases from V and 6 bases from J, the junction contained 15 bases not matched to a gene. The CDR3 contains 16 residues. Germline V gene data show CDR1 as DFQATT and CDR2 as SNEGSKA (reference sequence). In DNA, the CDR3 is TGCAGTGCGCGGGACAGTTGGGGACAGGGCCCTCAGCCCCAGCATTTT. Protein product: CSARDSWGQGPQPQHF.

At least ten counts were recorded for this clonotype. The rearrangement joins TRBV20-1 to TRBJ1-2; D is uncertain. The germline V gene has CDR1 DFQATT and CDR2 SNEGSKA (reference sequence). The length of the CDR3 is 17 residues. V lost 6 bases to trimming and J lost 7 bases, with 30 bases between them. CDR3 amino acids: CSAPHSGGPVLSGGYTF. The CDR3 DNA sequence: TGCAGTGCCCCACATTCGGGTGGTCCTGTGCTTAGCGGTGGCTACACCTTC.

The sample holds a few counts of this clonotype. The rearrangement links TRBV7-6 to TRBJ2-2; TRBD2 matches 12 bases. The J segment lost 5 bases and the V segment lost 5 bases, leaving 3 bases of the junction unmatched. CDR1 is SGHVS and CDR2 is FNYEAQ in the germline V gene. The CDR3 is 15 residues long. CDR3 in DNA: TGTGCCAGCAGCACCACTAGCGGGAGGACCGGGGAGCTGTTTTTT. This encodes CASSTTSGRTGELFF.

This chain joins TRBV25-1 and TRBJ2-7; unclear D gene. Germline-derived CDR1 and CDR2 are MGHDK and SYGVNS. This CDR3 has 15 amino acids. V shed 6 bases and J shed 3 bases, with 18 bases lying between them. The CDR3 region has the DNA TGTGCCAGCAGCTGGGGAATGCGGAGTGACTACGAGCAGTACTTC. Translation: CASSWGMRSDYEQYF.

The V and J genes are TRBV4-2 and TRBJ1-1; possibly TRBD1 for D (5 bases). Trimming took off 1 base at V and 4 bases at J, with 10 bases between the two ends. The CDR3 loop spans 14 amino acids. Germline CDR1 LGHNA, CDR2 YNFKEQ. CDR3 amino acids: CASSQVQGGTEAFF. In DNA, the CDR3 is TGTGCCAGCAGCCAAGTCCAGGGAGGCACTGAAGCTTTCTTT.

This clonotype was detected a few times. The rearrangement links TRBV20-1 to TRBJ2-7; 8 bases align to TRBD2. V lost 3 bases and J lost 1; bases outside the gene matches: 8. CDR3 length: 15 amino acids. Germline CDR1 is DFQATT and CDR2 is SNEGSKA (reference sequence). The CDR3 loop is CSASNRREVSYEQYF. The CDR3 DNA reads TGCAGTGCTAGTAATAGGCGGGAGGTGTCCTACGAGCAGTACTTC.

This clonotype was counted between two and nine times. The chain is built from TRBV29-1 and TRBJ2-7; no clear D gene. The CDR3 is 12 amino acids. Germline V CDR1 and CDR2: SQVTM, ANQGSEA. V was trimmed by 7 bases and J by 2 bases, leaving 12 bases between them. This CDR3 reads CSATDAAYEQYF. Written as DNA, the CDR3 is TGCAGCGCAACGGACGCAGCCTACGAGCAGTACTTC.

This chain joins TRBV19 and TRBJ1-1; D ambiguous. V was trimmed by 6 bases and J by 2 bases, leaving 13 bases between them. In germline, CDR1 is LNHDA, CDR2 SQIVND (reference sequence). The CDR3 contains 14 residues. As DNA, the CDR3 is TGTGCCAGTAGCGAACTGGGGAGAAACACTGAAGCTTTCTTT. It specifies CASSELGRNTEAFF.

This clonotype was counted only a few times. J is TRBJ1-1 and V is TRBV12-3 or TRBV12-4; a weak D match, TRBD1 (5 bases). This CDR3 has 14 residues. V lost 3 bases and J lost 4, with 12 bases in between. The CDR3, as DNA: TGTGCCAGCAGTTTTTTCGGGGGGACCACTGAAGCTTTCTTT. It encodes CASSFFGGTTEAFF.

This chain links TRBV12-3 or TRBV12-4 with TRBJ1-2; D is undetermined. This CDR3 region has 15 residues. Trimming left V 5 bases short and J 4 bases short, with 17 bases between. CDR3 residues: CASSPLDRPLYGYTF. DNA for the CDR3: TGTGCCAGCAGTCCCCTTGATAGGCCGCTCTATGGCTACACCTTC.

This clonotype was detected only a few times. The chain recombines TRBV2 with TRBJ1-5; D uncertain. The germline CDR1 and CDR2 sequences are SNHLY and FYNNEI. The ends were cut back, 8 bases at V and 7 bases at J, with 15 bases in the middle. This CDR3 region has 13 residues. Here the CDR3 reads CASASGVNQPQHF. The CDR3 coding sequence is TGTGCCAGCGCATCGGGAGTGAACCAGCCCCAGCATTTT.

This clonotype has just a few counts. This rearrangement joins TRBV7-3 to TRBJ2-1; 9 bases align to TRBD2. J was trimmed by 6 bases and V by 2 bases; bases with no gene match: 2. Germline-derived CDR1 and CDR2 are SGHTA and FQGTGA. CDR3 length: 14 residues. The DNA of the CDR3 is TGTGCCAGCAGCTTAGGCGGGAGGGGCAATGAGCAGTTCTTC. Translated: CASSLGGRGNEQFF.

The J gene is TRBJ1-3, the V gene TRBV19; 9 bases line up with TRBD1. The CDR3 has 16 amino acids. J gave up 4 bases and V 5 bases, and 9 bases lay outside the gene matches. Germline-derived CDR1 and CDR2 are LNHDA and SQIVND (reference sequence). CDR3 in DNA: TGTGCCAGTAGTGAGGGACAGGGAAAAGTCGGAAACACCATATATTTT. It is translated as CASSEGQGKVGNTIYF.

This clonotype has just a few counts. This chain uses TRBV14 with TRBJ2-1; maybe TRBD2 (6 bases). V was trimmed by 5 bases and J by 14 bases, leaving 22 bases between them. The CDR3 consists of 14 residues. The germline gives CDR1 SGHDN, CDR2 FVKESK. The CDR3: CASSRPGTPLTKFF. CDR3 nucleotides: TGTGCCAGCAGCAGACCCGGGACTCCTCTCACAAAGTTCTTC.

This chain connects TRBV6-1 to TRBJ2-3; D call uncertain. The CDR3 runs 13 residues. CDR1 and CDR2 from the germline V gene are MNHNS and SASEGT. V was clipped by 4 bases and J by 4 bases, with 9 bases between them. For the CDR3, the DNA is TGTGCCAGCAGTGTCCAACTTGCAGATACGCAGTATTTT. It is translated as CASSVQLADTQYF.

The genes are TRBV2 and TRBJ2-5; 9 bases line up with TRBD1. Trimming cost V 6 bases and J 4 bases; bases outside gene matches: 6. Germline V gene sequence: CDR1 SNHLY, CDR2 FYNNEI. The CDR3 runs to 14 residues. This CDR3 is CASREQGALETQYF. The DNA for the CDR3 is TGTGCCAGCAGGGAACAGGGGGCATTAGAGACCCAGTACTTC.

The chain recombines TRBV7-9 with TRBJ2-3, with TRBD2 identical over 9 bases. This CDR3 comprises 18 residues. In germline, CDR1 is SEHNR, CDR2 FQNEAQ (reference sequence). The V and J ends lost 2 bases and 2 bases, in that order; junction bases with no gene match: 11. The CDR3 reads CASSLTPLTSGSTDTQYF. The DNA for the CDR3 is TGTGCCAGCAGCTTAACGCCCCTAACTAGCGGGTCCACAGATACGCAGTATTTT. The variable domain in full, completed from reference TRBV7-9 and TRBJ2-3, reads DTGVSQNPRHKITKRGQNVTFRCDPISEHNRLYWYRQTLGQGPEFLTYFQNEAQLEKSRLLSDRFSAERPKGSFSTLEIQRTEQGDSAMYLCASSLTPLTSGSTDTQYFGPGTRLTVL.

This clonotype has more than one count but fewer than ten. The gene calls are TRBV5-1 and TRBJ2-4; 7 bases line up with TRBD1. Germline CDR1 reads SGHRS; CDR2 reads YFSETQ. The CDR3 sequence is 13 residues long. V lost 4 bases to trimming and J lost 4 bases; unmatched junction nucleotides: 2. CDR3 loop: CASSGTEKNIQYF. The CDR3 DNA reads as TGCGCCAGCAGCGGGACAGAGAAAAACATTCAGTACTTC. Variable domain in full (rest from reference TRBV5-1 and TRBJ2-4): KAGVTQTPRYLIKTRGQQVTLSCSPISGHRSVSWYQQTPGQGLQFLFEYFSETQRNKGNFPGRFSGRQFSNSRSEMNVSTLELGDSALYLCASSGTEKNIQYFGAGTRLSVL.